The clone carrying this T cell receptor beta chain was counted between two and nine times. Noted time point: before trial treatment. Low-dose radiotherapy and low-dose cyclophosphamide, together with aspirin, ipilimumab and nivolumab, were given to donors. These data originate in a study of low-dose radiotherapy and immunotherapy resistance in tumors. Trimming cost V 4 bases and J 3 bases, with 14 bases left between them. The germline CDR1 and CDR2 sequences are SGHNT and YYREEE (reference sequence). This CDR3 is 15 amino acids long. Alpha and beta chains were covered, as first-strand cDNA relied on TRAV- and TRBV-specific primers. With a constant-region primer and a V-primer adapter, TCRs were subjected to roughly 18 PCR cycles of amplification. TCRdb re-derived calls from the reads in MiXCR, one entry per CDR3 protein. This sample carries 65,000 to 90,000 distinct CDR3 sequences, approximately 17% of them seen once, and the ten largest clones take about 5.9%.

This sequence joins TRBV5-4 and TRBJ2-1, with D possibly TRBD2 on 7 matching bases. This sequence was found in a male donor with prostate cancer. The input for sequencing was PBMCs, taken before treatment. The CDR3, as DNA: TGTGCCAGCAGCCGGAGGGGGGGGGGCTACAATGAGCAGTTCTTC. Translated: CASSRRGGGYNEQFF.